This T cell receptor (beta chain) was identified during a study of blood T cell repertoires in COVID-19. Study background: Sites in the United States, Italy and Spain provided acute and convalescent COVID-19 samples. In each case, the material was cDNA or gDNA derived from T cells, B-cell-depleted T cells, or PBMCs.

Original analysis: Estimates of nucleated cell counts were drawn from the amplification of reference gene primers. Sequencing used immunoSEQ multiplex PCR; TCRdb keeps in-frame clones, though not all of them. V, J and clone size reflect that table, while D and trimming were determined from the DNA. The sample yields around 100,000 clones, just over 90% seen once. The germline CDR1 and CDR2 sequences are SGHVS and FQNEAQ. CDR3 length: 15 residues. V lost 3 bases to trimming and J lost 2 bases; unmatched junction nucleotides: 3. This clonotype was sampled from a man between 45 and 60 years old with active COVID-19. The sample taken for sequencing was peripheral blood. The J gene is TRBJ2-3, the V gene TRBV7-8; 9 nucleotides align to TRBD1. The CDR3 loop reads CASSFRDRDTDTQYF. CDR3 DNA: TGTGCCAGCAGCTTCCGGGACAGGGACACAGATACGCAGTATTTT.